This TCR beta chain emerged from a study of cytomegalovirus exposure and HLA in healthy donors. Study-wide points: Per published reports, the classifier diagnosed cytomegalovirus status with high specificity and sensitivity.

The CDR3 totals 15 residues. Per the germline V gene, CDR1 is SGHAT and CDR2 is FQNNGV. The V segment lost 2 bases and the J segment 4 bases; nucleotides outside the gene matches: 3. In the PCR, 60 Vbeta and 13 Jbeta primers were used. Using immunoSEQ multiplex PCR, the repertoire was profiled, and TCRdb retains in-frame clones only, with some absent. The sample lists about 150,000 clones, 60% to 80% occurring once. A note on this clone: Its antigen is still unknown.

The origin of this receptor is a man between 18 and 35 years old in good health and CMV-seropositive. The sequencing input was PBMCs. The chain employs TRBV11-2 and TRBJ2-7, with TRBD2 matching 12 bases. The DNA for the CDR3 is TGTGCCAGCAGCTTATTCCTAGCGGGAGGGTACGAGCAGTACTTC. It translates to CASSLFLAGGYEQYF.